The rows below give T cell receptor beta chains drawn from one sample of a study of cytomegalovirus exposure and HLA in healthy donors. Method: immunoSEQ multiplex PCR; TCRdb's copy keeps in-frame clones and lacks some. Of 95,000 to 100,000 clones listed, around 82% are singletons. Source material: PBMCs. The receptors shown here come from a woman aged 60-75 years in good health and CMV-seronegative. CDR3s include the opening cysteine and the closing phenylalanine or tryptophan. Fields, in order: J gene, V gene, clone size, D gene, CDR3 protein, CDR3 DNA. D genes are given only for firm matches. Rows may omit the clone size; those that give it use once, few, many or a size class.

TRBJ2-2 | TRBV6-5 | NA | TRBD2 | CASRVLAGNTGELFF | TGTGCCAGCAGGGTCCTAGCGGGGAACACCGGGGAGCTGTTTTTT
TRBJ2-1 | TRBV5-1 | NA | TRBD1 | CASSTSGGFYNEQFF | TGCGCCAGCAGCACCTCAGGGGGATTCTACAATGAGCAGTTCTTC
TRBJ2-7 | TRBV2 | NA | NA | CASSRDISYEQYF | TGTGCCAGCAGCCGAGACATCTCCTACGAGCAGTACTTC
TRBJ1-1 | TRBV20-1 | few | NA | CSASEVPEAFF | TGCAGTGCTAGCGAGGTACCTGAAGCTTTCTTT
TRBJ1-1 | TRBV10-3 | NA | NA | CATKDPGGEAFF | TGTGCCACCAAGGACCCGGGGGGTGAAGCTTTCTTT
TRBJ2-5 | TRBV30 | once | TRBD1 | CACTPGQGIIETQYF | TGTGCCTGTACCCCGGGACAGGGGATAATCGAGACCCAGTACTTC
TRBJ1-2 | TRBV27 | NA | NA | CASSLMVSGGYTF | TGTGCCAGCAGTTTAATGGTCAGCGGTGGCTACACCTTC
TRBJ1-1 | TRBV4-1 | once | NA | CASSPRSGENTEAFF | TGCGCCAGCAGCCCCCGGTCAGGGGAGAATACTGAAGCTTTCTTT
TRBJ1-1 | TRBV6-1 | NA | TRBD1 | CASSNDRVTEAFF | TGTGCCAGCAGTAACGACAGGGTCACTGAAGCTTTCTTT
TRBJ2-2 | TRBV9 | once | TRBD2 | CASSVEASGTGELFF | TGTGCCAGCAGCGTAGAGGCTAGCGGGACCGGGGAGCTGTTTTTT
TRBJ2-7 | TRBV28 | few | NA | CASSSTRQYEQYF | TGTGCCAGCAGTTCCACACGACAGTACGAGCAGTACTTC
TRBJ2-7 | TRBV6-5 | few | NA | CASSYSVLDRAYEQYF | TGTGCCAGCAGTTACTCGGTTTTAGACAGAGCCTACGAGCAGTACTTC
TRBJ2-2 | TRBV2 | once | TRBD1 | CASSEAGQGMGGELFF | TGTGCCAGCAGTGAAGCTGGACAGGGTATGGGCGGGGAGCTGTTTTTT
TRBJ2-7 | TRBV30 | NA | TRBD2 | CAWSPLAGATYEQYF | TGTGCCTGGAGTCCACTAGCGGGAGCAACCTACGAGCAGTACTTC
TRBJ2-5 | TRBV9 | NA | TRBD2 | CASSIGTSGETQYF | TGTGCCAGCAGCATTGGGACTAGCGGGGAGACCCAGTACTTC
TRBJ2-1 | TRBV27 | NA | TRBD2 | CASSLALAGKSNEQFF | TGTGCCAGCAGTTTAGCACTAGCGGGGAAATCTAATGAGCAGTTCTTC
TRBJ1-5 | TRBV19 | NA | NA | CASTLGAAGQPQHF | TGTGCCAGTACCCTTGGGGCGGCTGGCCAGCCCCAGCATTTT
TRBJ1-1 | TRBV20-1 | once | TRBD1 | CSALNRGEAFF | TGCAGTGCTCTTAACAGGGGTGAAGCTTTCTTT
TRBJ1-4 | TRBV5-1 | once | TRBD1 | CASSSTGEKKLFF | TGCGCCAGCAGCTCGACAGGGGAAAAGAAACTGTTTTTT
TRBJ2-7 | TRBV5-1 | NA | TRBD1 | CASKDREIGEQYF | TGCGCCAGCAAAGACAGGGAGATCGGCGAGCAGTACTTC
TRBJ1-5 | TRBV6-5 | NA | NA | CASRQRGLGQPQHF | TGTGCCAGCAGGCAAAGAGGTTTGGGTCAGCCCCAGCATTTT
TRBJ2-1 | TRBV30 | NA | NA | CAWSPAVGSYNEQFF | TGTGCCTGGAGTCCCGCGGTAGGCTCCTACAATGAGCAGTTCTTC
TRBJ2-7 | TRBV7-2 | once | TRBD2 | CASSSTPGTSGTGQYF | TGTGCCAGCAGCAGCACGCCAGGGACTAGCGGGACGGGGCAGTACTTC
TRBJ1-1 | TRBV6-6 | NA | NA | CASRSIGQLTEAFF | TGTGCCAGCAGGTCCATTGGACAGCTCACTGAAGCTTTCTTT
TRBJ1-1 | TRBV28 | NA | NA | CASSPGARMYTEAFF | TGTGCCAGCAGCCCAGGGGCGCGCATGTACACTGAAGCTTTCTTT
TRBJ1-1 | TRBV1 | NA | NA | CTSSQDPRPGVTEAFF | TGCACCAGCAGCCAAGACCCCCGACCGGGAGTAACTGAAGCTTTCTTT
TRBJ2-3 | TRBV18 | NA | TRBD2 | CASSPGLANTDTQYF | TGTGCCAGCTCACCCGGACTAGCGAATACAGATACGCAGTATTTT
TRBJ1-2 | TRBV5-1 | NA | NA | CASSLDGQWYGYTF | TGCGCCAGCAGCTTGGACGGACAGTGGTATGGCTACACCTTC
TRBJ1-1 | TRBV19 | NA | NA | CASSRAGNTEAFF | TGTGCCAGTAGCCGAGCAGGGAACACTGAAGCTTTCTTT
TRBJ2-1 | TRBV9 | NA | TRBD2 | CASSVGLAGGLTFF | TGTGCCAGCAGCGTAGGACTAGCGGGAGGTCTTACGTTCTTC
TRBJ2-5 | TRBV5-1 | NA | NA | CASSFSGQETQYF | TGCGCCAGCAGCTTTTCAGGGCAAGAGACCCAGTACTTC
TRBJ1-4 | TRBV5-6 | NA | NA | CASSLGGQINEKLFF | TGTGCCAGCAGCTTGGGTGGACAGATTAATGAAAAACTGTTTTTT
TRBJ1-1 | TRBV4-3 | NA | NA | CASSQDRVSRTEAFF | TGCGCCAGCAGCCAAGACAGGGTAAGTCGCACTGAAGCTTTCTTT
TRBJ2-5 | TRBV7-8 | NA | NA | CASSGALVQETQYF | TGTGCCAGCAGCGGGGCGTTGGTTCAAGAGACCCAGTACTTC
TRBJ1-2 | TRBV5-1 | few | TRBD1 | CASSFGTGAYGYTF | TGCGCCAGCAGCTTCGGGACAGGGGCATATGGCTACACCTTC
TRBJ2-7 | TRBV7-7 | NA | TRBD2 | CASSPSGRDREQYF | TGTGCCAGCAGCCCCTCGGGGAGGGATCGCGAGCAGTACTTC
TRBJ1-2 | TRBV30 | NA | TRBD1 | CAWRQGGYGYTF | TGTGCCTGGAGACAGGGGGGGTATGGCTACACCTTC